A single sample gave rise to the 17 T cell receptor beta chains below, sequenced in a study of shared clonotypes between healthy human individuals (dated by TCRdb to the early 2020s). Receptor libraries were prepared by the immunoSEQ multiplex PCR assay. In TCRdb, the immuneACCESS table is reduced to in-frame sequences with V and J assigned. These tables do not hold every clone; where another copy was compared, an unresolved V gene accounts for under half, and the others remain unexplained. This sample holds around 2.5 million clones; 93% were observed only once. Approximately 0.37% of the sample belongs to the ten largest clones. The sequenced material came from naive CD4+ T cells from PBMCs. The cell subset or site label for this specimen denotes: CD45RA+ positively selected. These receptors were taken from a man between 18 and 29 years old in good health. Some clones in this sample may be carry-over from other donors' samples.

The chain employs TRBV7-3 and TRBJ2-1, with 12 nucleotides matching TRBD2. Germline V gives CDR1 SGHTA, CDR2 FQGTGA. This CDR3 is 16 amino acids long. V was clipped by 2 bases and J by 9 bases; unmatched bases: 8. CDR3 DNA: TGTGCCAGCAGCTTAGTCTCACTAGCGGGGGGCAGTGAGCAGTTCTTC. Translated, it gives CASSLVSLAGGSEQFF.

CDR3 region: CASSPRDRSYNEQFF. In DNA form, the CDR3 reads TGTGCCAGCAGCCCGCGGGATCGCTCCTACAATGAGCAGTTCTTC. The chain uses TRBV7-2 and TRBJ2-1; maybe TRBD2 (6 bases). The ends were cut back, 5 bases at V and 0 bases at J, with 11 bases in the middle. This CDR3 has 15 residues. Germline V CDR1 and CDR2: SGHTA, FQGNSA.

CDR3 amino acids: CAISGRSADYEQYF. DNA for the CDR3: TGTGCCATCAGTGGTCGTAGCGCCGACTACGAGCAGTACTTC. This rearrangement joins TRBV10-3 to TRBJ2-7, with D tentatively TRBD2 (5 bases). The CDR3 totals 14 residues. Trimming cost V 4 bases and J 3 bases, with 13 bases left between them. Germline V gene sequence: CDR1 ENHRY, CDR2 SYGVKD.

The J gene is TRBJ2-5, the V gene TRBV7-9; unclear D gene. The CDR3 spans 11 residues. Germline-derived CDR1 and CDR2 are SEHNR and FQNEAQ (reference sequence). V lost 5 bases and J lost 7, with 8 bases in between. This chain's CDR3 is CASSPKGTQYF. Here the CDR3 DNA reads TGTGCCAGCAGCCCCAAAGGGACCCAGTACTTC.

The CDR3 spells CARRGGGEKLFF. DNA of the CDR3: TGTGCCAGACGCGGGGGAGGGGAAAAACTGTTTTTT. The chain links TRBV2 to TRBJ1-4; D might be TRBD1 (5 bases). Germline CDR1 reads SNHLY; CDR2 reads FYNNEI. Trimming took off 9 bases at V and 8 bases at J, with 13 bases between the two ends. The CDR3 covers 12 residues.

This clone was seen more than once but under ten times. This chain joins TRBV28 and TRBJ2-1; D gene ambiguous. Deletions cut 2 bases from V and 0 bases from J, with 5 bases between. The CDR3 runs 14 residues. Germline CDR1 reads MDHEN; CDR2 reads SYDVKM. The CDR3: CASSLRSSYNEQFF. The CDR3 nucleotides read TGTGCCAGCAGTTTACGGAGCTCCTACAATGAGCAGTTCTTC.

The V call is TRBV6-4, the J call TRBJ2-7; 7 bases fit TRBD2. The CDR3 totals 18 residues. V was clipped by 2 bases and J by 3 bases; unmatched bases: 16. Germline V gene lookup returns CDR1 MRHNA and CDR2 SNTAGT. CDR3 coding DNA: TGTGCCAGCAGTGACATCTACATCCAGCGGGGCCGTCACTACGAGCAGTACTTC. This translates into CASSDIYIQRGRHYEQYF.

The CDR3 coding sequence is TGCGCCAGCAGCCTCCAAGGGACAGGGGCTTTTGAGACCCAGTACTTC. Encoded protein: CASSLQGTGAFETQYF. V and J are TRBV5-1 and TRBJ2-5, with TRBD1 identical over 10 bases. Germline CDR1 and CDR2: SGHRS and YFSETQ. The CDR3 has 16 residues. With 4 bases clipped from V and 5 bases from J, the junction kept 11 bases outside the gene matches. The variable domain in full, completed from reference TRBV5-1 and TRBJ2-5, reads KAGVTQTPRYLIKTRGQQVTLSCSPISGHRSVSWYQQTPGQGLQFLFEYFSETQRNKGNFPGRFSGRQFSNSRSEMNVSTLELGDSALYLCASSLQGTGAFETQYFGPGTRLLVL.

The chain combines TRBV10-3 with TRBJ2-2; D remains ambiguous. This CDR3 contains 17 residues. V was trimmed by 4 bases and J by 5 bases, leaving 20 bases between them. Per germline, CDR1 ENHRY and CDR2 SYGVKD. The CDR3: CAISATAPFGDTGELFF. In DNA form, the CDR3 reads TGTGCCATCAGTGCAACAGCACCCTTCGGTGATACCGGGGAGCTGTTTTTT.

The chain is built from TRBV5-1 and TRBJ2-7; tentative D call: TRBD1 (5 bases). Germline CDR1 and CDR2: SGHRS and YFSETQ. The CDR3 is 14 amino acids. Trimming removed 2 bases at V and 6 bases at J, with 15 bases between. Here the CDR3 DNA reads TGCGCCAGCAGCTTTAACACGTGGGGCCCCGAGCAGTACTTC. This codes for CASSFNTWGPEQYF.

The V and J genes are TRBV4-2 and TRBJ2-3, with D perhaps TRBD1 or TRBD2 (5 bases each). The CDR3 totals 18 residues. The V and J ends lost 0 bases and 2 bases respectively, with 18 bases between them. CDR1 is LGHNA and CDR2 is YNFKEQ in the germline V gene. The DNA of the CDR3 is TGTGCCAGCAGCCAAGATGGGTTTTCGGGACGGCACACAGATACGCAGTATTTT. This translates into CASSQDGFSGRHTDTQYF.

The CDR3 coding sequence is TGTGCCAGCAGCCGCCCGTTGGTTTCGGGGCAGCCCCAGCATTTT. This gives the protein CASSRPLVSGQPQHF. This rearrangement joins TRBV28 to TRBJ1-5; D is unresolved. The CDR3 runs to 15 residues. V was cut by 6 bases and J by 7 bases, with 19 bases left in between. Germline V CDR1 and CDR2: MDHEN, SYDVKM.

Here the CDR3 reads CASSDRPRGEQYF. In DNA, the CDR3 is TGTGCCAGCAGTGACCGGCCTAGGGGAGAGCAGTACTTC. The gene calls are TRBV6-1 and TRBJ2-7; possibly TRBD1 for D (5 bases). Germline values: CDR1 MNHNS, CDR2 SASEGT. The CDR3 is made up of 13 amino acids. Trimming cost V 3 bases and J 7 bases, with 13 bases left between them.

This clone was detected only a few times. The chain carries TRBV4-2 and TRBJ1-1; D is unclear. Germline V gene lookup returns CDR1 LGHNA and CDR2 YNFKEQ. The CDR3 sequence is 13 residues long. Trimming pared 5 bases from V and 1 base from J, leaving 8 bases between. The DNA for the CDR3 is TGTGCCAGCAGCACCCGCAAGAACACTGAAGCTTTCTTT. It encodes CASSTRKNTEAFF.

This chain joins TRBV19 and TRBJ2-7, with no clear D. V was trimmed by 3 bases and J by 2 bases, leaving 8 bases between them. The CDR3 totals 13 residues. Per germline, CDR1 LNHDA and CDR2 SQIVND (reference sequence). The CDR3 reads CASSIADTYEQYF. As DNA, the CDR3 is TGTGCCAGTAGTATCGCGGATACCTACGAGCAGTACTTC.

The chain recombines TRBV18 with TRBJ2-7; D might be TRBD2 (5 bases). From germline, CDR1 is KGHSH and CDR2 LQKENI. Trimming left V 0 bases short and J 4 bases short, with 10 bases between. The CDR3 has 14 residues. Here the CDR3 DNA reads TGTGCCAGCTCACCACCTAACGGGGTATACGAGCAGTACTTC. Its translation is CASSPPNGVYEQYF.

The chain recombines TRBV28 with TRBJ2-2, with 10 bases lining up with TRBD2. CDR1 and CDR2 (germline): MDHEN, SYDVKM. V dropped 8 bases and J dropped 8; count of bases not matched to a gene: 8. CDR3 length: 14 residues. The CDR3 sequence: CASLAGEKVGELFF. In DNA form, the CDR3 reads TGTGCCAGCCTAGCGGGAGAGAAAGTGGGGGAGCTGTTTTTT.